The 2 T cell receptor beta chains in this list originate from one sample, sequenced in a study of blood T cell repertoires in COVID-19. Measured with immunoSEQ multiplex PCR; TCRdb has only the in-frame clones, and not every one. The sample holds 70,000 to 95,000 clones, around four fifths seen once. Sequencing was carried out using peripheral blood. All receptors come from an older woman with active or convalescent COVID-19.

The chain is built from TRBV24-1 and TRBJ2-2; 8 bases fit TRBD1. This CDR3 contains 16 residues. Germline CDR1 is KGHDR and CDR2 is SFDVKD. J gave up 4 bases and V 3 bases, and 6 bases lay outside the gene matches. The CDR3 loop reads CATSDPRTGITGELFF. The DNA of the CDR3 is TGTGCCACCAGTGATCCCCGGACAGGGATCACCGGGGAGCTGTTTTTT.

The rearrangement joins TRBV18 to TRBJ1-2; no clear D. Germline V lookup: CDR1 KGHSH, CDR2 LQKENI. This CDR3 is 13 amino acids long. V was shortened by 3 bases and J by 8 bases, with 13 bases between the two germline ends. The CDR3 sequence is CASSPSITEGYTF. In DNA, the CDR3 is TGTGCCAGCTCACCCTCTATAACCGAGGGCTACACCTTC.